This T cell receptor beta chain was captured by sequencing in a study of blood T cells in healthy people across ages. Turning to this clonotype: What it recognizes is unknown.

A minimum of 6 micrograms of total RNA was extracted per sample. Findings and limits, study-wide: One million T cells yielded diversity estimates that were considered underestimates.

From germline, CDR1 is GTSNPN and CDR2 SVGIG (reference sequence). The CDR3 contains 14 residues. Primed by a sample-barcoded 5' primer and a J-beta primer mix, a second PCR proceeded for 7 to 11 cycles. A template-switch adaptor containing 12 random nucleotides labeled each cDNA molecule. TCRdb reanalysed the 5' RACE reads using MiXCR and keeps one entry per CDR3 protein. Here the sample spans about 1,600,000 distinct CDR3 sequences, 42% being singletons. The receptor comes from a woman between 18 and 29 years old in good health. The sample taken for sequencing was blood. The V and J genes are TRBV30 and TRBJ2-7; TRBD1 might be the D (5 bases). TRBJ2-5 explains the end of the DNA better; the J call may be wrong. In DNA form, the CDR3 reads TGTGCCTGGAGTGTTGGCAGGGCCGAAGAGACCCAGTACTTC. Protein: CAWSVGRAEETQYF.